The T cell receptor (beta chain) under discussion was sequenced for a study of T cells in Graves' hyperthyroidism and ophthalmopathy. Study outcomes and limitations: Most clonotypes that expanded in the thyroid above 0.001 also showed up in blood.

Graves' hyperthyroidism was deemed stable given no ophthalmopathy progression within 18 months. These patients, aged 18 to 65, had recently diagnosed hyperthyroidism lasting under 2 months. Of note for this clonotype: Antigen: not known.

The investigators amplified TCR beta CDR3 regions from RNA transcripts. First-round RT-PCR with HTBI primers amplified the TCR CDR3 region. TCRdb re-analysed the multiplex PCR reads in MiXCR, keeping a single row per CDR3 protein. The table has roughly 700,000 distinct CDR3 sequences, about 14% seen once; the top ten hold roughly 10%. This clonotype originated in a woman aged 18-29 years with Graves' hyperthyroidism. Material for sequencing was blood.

The DNA for the CDR3 is TGTGCCAGCAGTGAAGGGCGAGCTAGCGGGAGATGGGGTACGCAGTATTTT. Translation gives CASSEGRASGRWGTQYF. The genes are TRBV6-1 and TRBJ2-3; 10 bases align to TRBD2. This CDR3 spans 17 amino acids. CDR1 and CDR2 (germline): MNHNS, SASEGT. Trimming at V came to 1 base and at J to 8 bases, leaving 12 bases not matched to a gene.